The clone carrying this TCR beta chain was counted only a few times. TCRdb redid the calling of the 5' RACE reads with MiXCR, one entry per CDR3 protein. The sample carries approximately 560,000 distinct CDR3 sequences, 15% to 20% recorded once. The sample is drawn from a study of T-cell memory formation after mild COVID-19. The V end lost 4 bases, the J end lost 0 bases, and 16 bases lay between the germline ends. This CDR3 region has 17 residues. Germline V gene lookup returns CDR1 MDHEN and CDR2 SYDVKM. V and J are TRBV28 and TRBJ2-1, with TRBD2 as a possible D gene (5 bases). Sequencing was performed on PBMCs or a T cell subset sorted from them (not recorded which). The source is an adult woman who had mild COVID-19 (a few samples of this study predate the infection). Cell type and time point are not known. CDR3 sequence (DNA): TGTGCCAGCAGTTCCCCCCCGAGGGTCTTCTCCTACAATGAGCAGTTCTTC. Translation: CASSSPPRVFSYNEQFF.